One and the same sample provided the 3 T cell receptor beta chains below, sequenced in a study of T cell repertoires and HLA-DP antigens. What these receptors recognize is not known. Sequencing used immunoSEQ multiplex PCR; TCRdb keeps in-frame clones, though not all of them. This sample has more than 90,000 clones, with 80% to 95% found just once. Sequenced sample: CD4+ T cells from PBMCs. The receptors were gathered from a woman younger than 30 in good health and CMV-seronegative.

The CDR3 here is CASGIKYGYTF. Written as DNA, the CDR3 is TGTGCTAGTGGTATCAAGTATGGCTACACCTTC. The chain employs TRBV12-5 and TRBJ1-2, with D uncertain. This CDR3 has 11 amino acids. V lost 5 bases and J lost 5, with 6 bases in between. Germline CDR1 is LGHNT and CDR2 is FRNRAP.

The DNA of the CDR3 is TGTGCCAGCAGTGAATCTGGGGGGAACTATGGCTACACCTTC. It is translated as CASSESGGNYGYTF. This chain links TRBV25-1 with TRBJ1-2, with a possible D match to TRBD1 (5 bases). Trimming took 1 base from V and 2 from J, leaving 8 bases between them. CDR1 is MGHDK and CDR2 is SYGVNS in the germline V gene. CDR3 size: 14 residues.

The chain couples TRBV14 to TRBJ2-3; maybe TRBD2 (5 bases). CDR1 is SGHDN, CDR2 FVKESK, per germline. The CDR3 covers 14 residues. V lost 1 base, J lost 6 bases, and 11 bases lay in between. The DNA for the CDR3 is TGTGCCAGCAGCCAAGCGTCCCCTAGCGATACGCAGTATTTT. Amino acids: CASSQASPSDTQYF. Based on the CDR3 plus reference TRBV14 and TRBJ2-3, the full variable domain is EAGVTQFPSHSVIEKGQTVTLRCDPISGHDNLYWYRRVMGKEIKFLLHFVKESKQDESGMPNNRFLAERTGGTYSTLKVQPAELEDSGVYFCASSQASPSDTQYFGPGTRLTVL.